This TCR beta chain was sequenced in a study of cytomegalovirus exposure and HLA in healthy donors. As concerns this clone: Its antigen is as yet unknown. A read error may produce the germline difference seen at one junction end.

The PCR employed 60 Vbeta primers together with 13 Jbeta primers. The method was immunoSEQ multiplex PCR; TCRdb's version includes in-frame clones alone and lacks a portion of them. The repertoire consists of approximately 150,000 clones, with around 85% occurring once and the leading ten covering roughly 1.4%. Study-wide points: There were over 150 TCR beta chains listed as cytomegalovirus-associated. For most TCR beta V segments, an earlier analysis put the productive rate at about 90% or about 30% of the time. Most observed TCR sequences were rare, whereas some public TCRs were detected in many donors. Presence/absence results assume similar sequencing depth per donor, which may not hold.

Germline V CDR1 and CDR2: SNHLY, FYNNEI. The CDR3 totals 12 residues. The sequence was collected from a man over 45 in good health and CMV-seropositive. The material sequenced was PBMCs. The chain links TRBV2 to TRBJ2-1, with a possible D match to TRBD2 (5 bases). The CDR3 loop reads CASSEGGWPAVF. DNA for the CDR3: TGTGCCAGCAGTGAAGGTGGGTGGCCAGCGGTCTTC.